This TCR beta chain was recorded in a study of blood T cell repertoires in COVID-19. Across the study: Researchers got acute and convalescent COVID-19 samples from the United States, Italy and Spain. In each case, the material was cDNA or gDNA derived from T cells, B-cell-depleted T cells, or PBMCs.

In the original workflow: Amplification of reference gene primers provided the estimated nucleated cell counts. The repertoire was sequenced with immunoSEQ multiplex PCR; TCRdb's copy has only in-frame clones and lacks some. V and J calls and clone size are those listed in that table; D and trimming were worked out from the DNA. The profile covers roughly 140,000 clones, with 70% to 90% appearing a single time and about 5% taken by the ten largest. Germline V gives CDR1 DFQATT, CDR2 SNEGSKA (reference sequence). This CDR3 comprises 12 residues. Trimming cost V 3 bases and J 7 bases, with 10 bases left between them.

The specimen sequenced was peripheral blood. The receptor was derived from a woman in her forties or fifties with acute or convalescent COVID-19. J is TRBJ1-5 and V is TRBV20-1; TRBD1 is a possible D gene (5 bases). The CDR3 DNA reads as TGCAGTGCTAGTCCAGGGTCCCAGCCCCAGCATTTT. Translating it yields CSASPGSQPQHF.